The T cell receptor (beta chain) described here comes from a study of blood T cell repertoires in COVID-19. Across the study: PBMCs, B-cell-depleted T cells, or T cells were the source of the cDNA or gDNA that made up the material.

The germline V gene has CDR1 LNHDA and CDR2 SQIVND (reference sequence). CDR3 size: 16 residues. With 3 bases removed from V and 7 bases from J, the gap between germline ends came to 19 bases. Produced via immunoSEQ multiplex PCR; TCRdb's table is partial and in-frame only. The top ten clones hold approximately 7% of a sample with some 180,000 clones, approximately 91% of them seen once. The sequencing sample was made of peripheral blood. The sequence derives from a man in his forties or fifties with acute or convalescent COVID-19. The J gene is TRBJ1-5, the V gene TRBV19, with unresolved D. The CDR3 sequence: CASSIKPDSIQQPQHF. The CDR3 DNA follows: TGTGCCAGTAGTATCAAGCCAGACTCTATCCAACAGCCCCAGCATTTT.